The 8 T cell receptor beta chains reported below all come from one sample, sequenced in a study of Ad26.COV2.S vaccination and SARS-CoV-2 variants. The protocol was immunoSEQ multiplex PCR, while the TCRdb copy is restricted to in-frame clones and leaves out a portion. This table holds 150,000 to 200,000 clones, 87% found once. The sequencing here drew on peripheral blood, taken after recovery from COVID-19. The receptors stem from a human donor who had recovered from COVID-19.

As concerns this clone: At one end, the junction sequence differs from germline, possibly due to a read error. This chain links TRBV18 with TRBJ2-1; 7 positions agree with TRBD2. This CDR3 is built from 15 residues. Germline V gene sequence: CDR1 KGHSH, CDR2 LQKENI. In nucleotides, the CDR3 is TGTGCCAGCTCTCCACGACAGAGAGCGGGGAATGAGCAGTTCTTC. Protein: CASSPRQRAGNEQFF.

The chain carries TRBV28 and TRBJ1-2; perhaps TRBD1 as D (6 bases). V was shortened by 7 bases and J by 6 bases, with 21 bases between the two germline ends. The CDR3 spans 15 residues. In germline, CDR1 is MDHEN, CDR2 SYDVKM. CDR3 in amino acids: CASIKSFQGRDGYTF. Written as DNA, the CDR3 is TGTGCCAGCATTAAGTCTTTCCAGGGGAGGGATGGCTACACCTTC.

The V and J genes are TRBV9 and TRBJ1-2, with 8 positions matching TRBD1. The V and J ends lost 4 bases and 5 bases, in that order; junction bases with no gene match: 10. CDR1 is SGDLS and CDR2 is YYNGEE in the germline V gene. This CDR3 is built from 15 residues. The CDR3: CASSTHHRGVYGYTF. CDR3 in DNA: TGTGCCAGCAGCACCCATCACAGGGGGGTATATGGCTACACCTTC.

As concerns this clone: A much larger clone lies a single base off, so this may be a read error. The V call is TRBV5-8, the J call TRBJ2-1, with D hard to call. The CDR3 totals 13 residues. Germline lookup yields CDR1 SGHTS and CDR2 YDEGEE. The V and J ends lost 2 bases and 0 bases respectively, with 3 bases between them. The CDR3 DNA is TGTGCCAGCAGCTTAAGCTCCTACAATGAGCAGTTCTTC. This gives the protein CASSLSSYNEQFF.

The chain is built from TRBV7-6 and TRBJ2-1; 10 nucleotides line up with TRBD2. The CDR3 covers 15 residues. CDR1 and CDR2 (germline): SGHVS, FNYEAQ. V lost 8 bases and J lost 2; bases outside the gene matches: 6. Here the CDR3 DNA reads TGTGCCAGCGGATTAAGCGGGGGGGCCTACAATGAGCAGTTCTTC. Encoded protein: CASGLSGGAYNEQFF.

The chain is built from TRBV7-9 and TRBJ1-4, with D unresolved. Trimming removed 2 bases at V and 3 bases at J, with 10 bases between. The length of the CDR3 is 15 residues. Per germline, CDR1 SEHNR and CDR2 FQNEAQ (reference sequence). The CDR3: CASSLPGMANEKLFF. In nucleotides, the CDR3 is TGTGCCAGCAGCTTACCTGGGATGGCTAATGAAAAACTGTTTTTT.

V and J are TRBV5-8 and TRBJ1-1; 10 bases fit TRBD1. Germline CDR1 and CDR2: SGHTS and YDEGEE. This CDR3 region has 19 residues. Germline trimming cut 4 bases from V and 1 base from J; bases unmatched to any gene: 16. The CDR3 DNA reads TGTGCCAGCAGCGGGGGGACAGGGGCCCGCCGGGAGTGGAACACTGAAGCTTTCTTT. It encodes CASSGGTGARREWNTEAFF.

The rearrangement links TRBV19 to TRBJ2-3, with D possibly being TRBD1 (5 bases). The germline gives CDR1 LNHDA, CDR2 SQIVND (reference sequence). Trimming left V 3 bases short and J 0 bases short, with 7 bases between. The CDR3 totals 14 residues. CDR3 sequence: CASSMGQSTDTQYF. The CDR3 nucleotides read TGTGCCAGTAGTATGGGGCAGAGCACAGATACGCAGTATTTT.